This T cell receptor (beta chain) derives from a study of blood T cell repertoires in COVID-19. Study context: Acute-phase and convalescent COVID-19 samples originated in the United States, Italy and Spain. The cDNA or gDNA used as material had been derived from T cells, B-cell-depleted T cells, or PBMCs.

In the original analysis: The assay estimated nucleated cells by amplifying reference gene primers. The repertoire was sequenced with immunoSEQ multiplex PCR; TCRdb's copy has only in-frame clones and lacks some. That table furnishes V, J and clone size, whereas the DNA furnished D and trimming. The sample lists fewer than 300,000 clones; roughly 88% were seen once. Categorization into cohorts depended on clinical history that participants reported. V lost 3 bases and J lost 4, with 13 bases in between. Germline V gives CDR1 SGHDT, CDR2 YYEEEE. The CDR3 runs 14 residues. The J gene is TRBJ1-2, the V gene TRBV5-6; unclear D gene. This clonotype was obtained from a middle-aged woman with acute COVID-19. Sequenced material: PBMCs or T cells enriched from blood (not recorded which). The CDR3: CASSSLAGTYGYTF. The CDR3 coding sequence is TGTGCCAGCAGCTCCCTGGCAGGAACCTATGGCTACACCTTC.